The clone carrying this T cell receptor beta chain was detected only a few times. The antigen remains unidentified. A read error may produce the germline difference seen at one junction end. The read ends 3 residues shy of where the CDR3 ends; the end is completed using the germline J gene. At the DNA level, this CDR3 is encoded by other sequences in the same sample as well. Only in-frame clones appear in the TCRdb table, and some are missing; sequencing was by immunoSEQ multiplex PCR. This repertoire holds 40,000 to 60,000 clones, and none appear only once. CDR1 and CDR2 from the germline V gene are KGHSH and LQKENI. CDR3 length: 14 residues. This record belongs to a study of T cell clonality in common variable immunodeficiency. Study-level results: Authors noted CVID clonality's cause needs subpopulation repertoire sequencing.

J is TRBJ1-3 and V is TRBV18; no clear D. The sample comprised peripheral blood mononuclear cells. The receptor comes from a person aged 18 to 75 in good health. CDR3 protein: CASSPQGYGNTIYF. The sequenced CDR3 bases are TGTGCCAGCTCACCACAAGGGTACGGAAACACG.